The present T cell receptor beta chain was sequenced within a study of T cell changes during pregnancy in multiple sclerosis. The table came from immunoSEQ multiplex PCR; TCRdb's copy has only in-frame clones and leaves some out. The sample shows 55,000 to 85,000 clones, 90% of them seen only once. The junction had 9 bases not matched to a gene; V was cut back by 8 bases and J by 5 bases. This CDR3 spans 13 amino acids. CDR1 is SQVTM, CDR2 ANQGSEA, per germline. This clonotype was sampled from a female donor with multiple sclerosis, enrolled in a pregnancy study. The rearrangement joins TRBV29-1 to TRBJ1-1; 9 nucleotides align to TRBD1. The source was peripheral blood, collected in the third trimester of pregnancy. CDR3 loop: CSSRQGGGTEAFF. The CDR3, as DNA: TGCAGCTCCAGACAGGGGGGAGGAACTGAAGCTTTCTTT. The full variable domain, its missing parts supplied by reference TRBV29-1 and TRBJ1-1, is SAVISQKPSRDICQRGTSLTIQCQVDSQVTMMFWYRQQPGQSLTLIATANQGSEATYESGFVIDKFPISRPNLTFSTLTVSNMSPEDSSIYLCSSRQGGGTEAFFGQGTRLTVV.